This T cell receptor beta chain emerged from a study of neurological immune-mediated disorders. The study's findings and limits: Multiple sclerosis patients had less TCR clonal expansion than even healthy controls, unlike HTLV-1-associated myelopathy. The study found no CDR3 amino acid sequences shared by expanded clones across subjects, suggesting private repertoires in all groups.

V was clipped by 2 bases and J by 6 bases, with 13 bases between them. The length of the CDR3 is 13 residues. Germline V gene lookup returns CDR1 SQVTM and CDR2 ANQGSEA. It was by 5'RACE with 10-nucleotide random UMIs that the cDNA was made. One entry per CDR3 protein results from TCRdb running MiXCR on the 5' RACE reads. The repertoire holds approximately 30,000 distinct CDR3 sequences, with roughly 21% as singletons. This clonotype was observed at least ten times. The antigen is not known. 2 million PBMCs stored at -80 C were the source of the unsorted libraries. Sequencing used PBMCs. The clonotype comes from a woman aged 55-75 years in good health. This chain uses TRBV29-1 with TRBJ1-1; D might be TRBD1 (5 bases). The CDR3 loop reads CSVEKQEGAEAFF. The CDR3 nucleotides are TGCAGCGTTGAAAAACAGGAGGGCGCTGAAGCTTTCTTT.